This T cell receptor beta chain was recorded in a study of identical twins. Findings and caveats of the study: Whereas memory repertoires showed no such difference, abundant cord blood beta clonotypes carried fewer insertions. Weaker excess sharing between twins was seen in beta out-of-frame sequences.

This clonotype was counted many times. What it recognizes is unknown. Carrying unique molecular identifiers, the cDNA also gained a universal primer site through template switching. Each CDR3 protein is one row after TCRdb ran MiXCR on the 5' RACE reads. The sample contains under 900,000 distinct CDR3 sequences, 9% to 15% of which appear only once. These same data were also listed under a study on yellow fever vaccine responses in identical twins.

The origin of this receptor is a woman between 18 and 29 years old in good health. Material: PBMCs.

The CDR3 loop is CASSQATGDNEQFF. CDR3 DNA sequence: TGCGCCAGCAGCCAAGCGACGGGGGACAATGAGCAGTTCTTC. The chain combines TRBV4-1 with TRBJ2-1; perhaps TRBD2 as D (6 bases). The CDR3 is 14 residues long. The germline V gene encodes CDR1 MGHRA and CDR2 YSYEKL. V was cut by 1 base and J by 5 bases, with 9 bases left in between.